These 22 T cell receptor beta chains originate from one sample sequenced in a study of shared clonotypes between healthy human individuals. The table came from immunoSEQ multiplex PCR; TCRdb's copy has only in-frame clones and leaves some out. Of roughly 500,000 clones in the sample, 95% to 97% were seen once. Sample: naive CD4+ T cells sorted from blood. Sample subset: CD45RA+ positively selected. The receptor set was obtained from a woman under 40 in good health.

In regard to this clone: Relative to the germline gene, one junction end is altered; a read error may explain this. The chain uses TRBV28 and TRBJ1-6; D remains unclear. The CDR3 is 15 residues long. The germline CDR1 and CDR2 sequences are MDHEN and SYDVKM. The CDR3 DNA reads TGTGCCAGCAGTCTATACTTCTCCCATAATTCACCCCTCCACTTT. It specifies CASSLYFSHNSPLHF.

The chain has TRBV7-9 and TRBJ1-1, with 7 bases fitting TRBD1. CDR3 length: 15 amino acids. Unmatched junction bases numbered 12, after V lost 5 bases and J lost 6 bases. Germline V CDR1 and CDR2: SEHNR, FQNEAQ (reference sequence). CDR3 amino acids: CASSPVTGFGAEAFF. The CDR3 bases are TGTGCCAGCAGCCCTGTGACAGGGTTTGGCGCTGAAGCTTTCTTT.

V is TRBV14 and J is TRBJ1-4, with 11 bases fitting TRBD1. V lost 4 bases to trimming and J lost 8 bases; unmatched junction nucleotides: 6. Germline V CDR1 and CDR2: SGHDN, FVKESK. This CDR3 has 15 amino acids. This CDR3 reads CASSLNRDRGEKLFF. CDR3 DNA: TGTGCCAGCAGCCTTAACCGGGACAGGGGGGAAAAACTGTTTTTT.

The sample holds one count of this clone. This chain joins TRBV4-1 and TRBJ2-3; 8 bases fit TRBD2. This CDR3 region has 19 residues. Germline V CDR1 and CDR2: MGHRA, YSYEKL. V was pared by 4 bases and J by 5 bases, with 20 bases of the junction left unmatched. The chain's CDR3 is CASSLKPEPLGRAGDTQYF. CDR3 coding DNA: TGCGCCAGCAGCCTTAAACCTGAGCCCCTCGGGAGGGCCGGAGATACGCAGTATTTT.

V is TRBV27 and J is TRBJ2-5, with TRBD1 matching 10 bases. The J call may be faulty, since TRBJ2-7 better matches the DNA end. CDR1 and CDR2 (germline): MNHEY, SMNVEV (reference sequence). The CDR3 has 15 residues. In nucleotides, the CDR3 is TGTGCCAGCAGTTTACCCGGGACAGGGGCCCACGAGCAGTACTTC. Its protein product is CASSLPGTGAHEQYF.

J is TRBJ2-3 and V is TRBV27; 9 bases align to TRBD2. The length of the CDR3 is 17 residues. The germline CDR1 and CDR2 sequences are MNHEY and SMNVEV (reference sequence). V dropped 0 bases and J dropped 3; count of bases not matched to a gene: 7. The CDR3 DNA follows: TGTGCCAGCAGTTTATCTCTGCGGGAGGGCCGGACAGATACGCAGTATTTT. Its translation is CASSLSLREGRTDTQYF.

The V gene is TRBV28, the J gene TRBJ2-7, with 10 bases identical to TRBD1. Germline lookup yields CDR1 MDHEN and CDR2 SYDVKM. The V segment lost 5 bases and the J segment 4 bases; nucleotides outside the gene matches: 5. This CDR3 region has 14 residues. CDR3 loop: CASSTGQGWYEQYF. Here the CDR3 DNA reads TGTGCCAGCAGTACGGGACAGGGGTGGTACGAGCAGTACTTC.

The chain combines TRBV5-1 with TRBJ2-7, with 13 nucleotides matching TRBD2. The germline V gene has CDR1 SGHRS and CDR2 YFSETQ. This CDR3 region has 14 residues. Trimming took 5 bases from V and 5 from J; bases not matched to a gene: 4. The CDR3 loop is CASSTGTSGNEQYF. In DNA, the CDR3 is TGCGCCAGCAGTACCGGGACTAGCGGGAACGAGCAGTACTTC.

V gene TRBV27 combines with J gene TRBJ2-3; 9 bases are shared with TRBD1. The junction had 7 bases not matched to a gene; V was cut back by 5 bases and J by 4 bases. Per the germline V gene, CDR1 is MNHEY and CDR2 is SMNVEV (reference sequence). The CDR3 runs 15 residues. CDR3 amino acids: CASSGTGSLPDTQYF. The DNA of the CDR3 is TGTGCCAGCAGTGGGACAGGGTCCCTCCCAGATACGCAGTATTTT.

The rearrangement links TRBV27 to TRBJ2-7; D assignment may be TRBD1 or TRBD2 (6 bases each). The V and J ends lost 8 bases and 1 base respectively, with 18 bases between them. The CDR3 covers 15 residues. The germline V gene encodes CDR1 MNHEY and CDR2 SMNVEV (reference sequence). The CDR3 sequence is CASSKSRGESYEQYF. CDR3 in DNA: TGTGCCAGCTCTAAATCGAGGGGGGAGTCCTACGAGCAGTACTTC.

The V call is TRBV18, the J call TRBJ2-7; 10 bases agree with TRBD2. The CDR3 is made up of 16 amino acids. J lost 6 bases, V lost 0 bases, and 8 bases had no gene match. Germline V gives CDR1 KGHSH, CDR2 LQKENI. In DNA form, the CDR3 reads TGTGCCAGCTCACCACCTATACTAGCGGGACTAGTCGAGCAGTACTTC. Its translation: CASSPPILAGLVEQYF.

This chain links TRBV11-2 with TRBJ2-7; D tentatively reads TRBD1 or TRBD2 (6 bases each). The germline gives CDR1 SGHAT, CDR2 FQNNGV. CDR3 length: 15 amino acids. With 0 bases removed from V and 9 bases from J, the gap between germline ends came to 18 bases. CDR3 sequence: CASSLEWGAHSVQYF. CDR3 sequence (DNA): TGTGCCAGCAGCTTAGAATGGGGGGCCCATTCGGTGCAGTACTTC.

V and J are TRBV29-1 and TRBJ2-1; D may match TRBD1 or TRBD2 (5 bases each). CDR3 length: 13 amino acids. Germline CDR1 SQVTM, CDR2 ANQGSEA. Deletions cut 7 bases from V and 4 bases from J, with 14 bases between. DNA of the CDR3: TGCAGCGCATGCCGGGACCTTTACAATGAGCAGTTCTTC. Translated: CSACRDLYNEQFF.

The V call is TRBV9, the J call TRBJ2-7, with 12 bases that match TRBD2. The V segment lost 0 bases and the J segment 4 bases; nucleotides outside the gene matches: 5. The CDR3 length is 16 residues. Germline CDR1 reads SGDLS; CDR2 reads YYNGEE. The CDR3 region is CASSVGLAGVRYEQYF. In DNA, the CDR3 is TGTGCCAGCAGCGTAGGACTAGCGGGAGTGCGGTACGAGCAGTACTTC.

The chain links TRBV5-1 to TRBJ2-3, with 15 bases matching TRBD2. The CDR3 runs 17 residues. V lost 1 base, J lost 4 bases, and 4 bases stayed unmatched. The germline CDR1 and CDR2 sequences are SGHRS and YFSETQ. The DNA of the CDR3 is TGCGCCAGCAGCTTGCCCGGACTAGCGGGAGGGTCAGATACGCAGTATTTT. Amino acids: CASSLPGLAGGSDTQYF.

The rearrangement links TRBV10-3 to TRBJ2-7, with 9 bases identical to TRBD1. In germline, CDR1 is ENHRY, CDR2 SYGVKD. CDR3 length: 13 residues. With V trimmed by 4 bases and J by 6 bases, 4 bases remained unmatched. DNA of the CDR3: TGTGCCATCAGTGGGACAGGGGCGGGCGAGCAGTACTTC. Its translation is CAISGTGAGEQYF.

V and J are TRBV13 and TRBJ1-1; no clear D. The CDR3 runs to 16 residues. The germline gives CDR1 PRHDT, CDR2 FYEKMQ (reference sequence). V was trimmed by 4 bases and J by 3 bases, leaving 18 bases between them. The DNA for the CDR3 is TGTGCCAGCAGCTCCACAATAGCCCCAGTCCACACTGAAGCTTTCTTT. Encoded protein: CASSSTIAPVHTEAFF.

This chain uses TRBV6-5 with TRBJ2-7; D is perhaps TRBD2 (6 bases). This CDR3 has 16 amino acids. Deletions cut 0 bases from V and 0 bases from J, with 12 bases between. CDR1 is MNHEY, CDR2 SVGAGI, per germline. CDR3 nucleotides: TGTGCCAGCAGTTACTCGGAGGGGATTCCCTCCTACGAGCAGTACTTC. The encoded protein is CASSYSEGIPSYEQYF.

V is TRBV28 and J is TRBJ2-7, with TRBD2 identical over 9 bases. The CDR3 contains 14 residues. Germline CDR1 reads MDHEN; CDR2 reads SYDVKM. V shed 10 bases, J shed 9 bases, and the junction held 16 bases outside the gene matches. CDR3 nucleotides: TGTGCCACCCAGACTAGCGGCGCCACAAAGGGGCAGTACTTC. This encodes CATQTSGATKGQYF.

This clone was detected only once. This same CDR3 is encoded by further DNA sequences in the sample. The gene calls are TRBV5-1 and TRBJ1-1; unclear D gene. The germline gives CDR1 SGHRS, CDR2 YFSETQ. The length of the CDR3 is 14 residues. With 1 base removed from V and 0 bases from J, the gap between germline ends came to 7 bases. The CDR3 coding sequence is TGCGCCAGCAGCTTGTCGGGGTTGAACACTGAAGCTTTCTTT. Translation: CASSLSGLNTEAFF. The full variable domain, in which reference TRBV5-1 and TRBJ1-1 provide the parts outside the CDR3, is KAGVTQTPRYLIKTRGQQVTLSCSPISGHRSVSWYQQTPGQGLQFLFEYFSETQRNKGNFPGRFSGRQFSNSRSEMNVSTLELGDSALYLCASSLSGLNTEAFFGQGTRLTVV.

The V and J genes are TRBV6-1 and TRBJ2-7; 10 bases map to TRBD2. After removal of 6 bases from V and 4 bases from J, the junction contained 9 bases not matched to a gene. CDR1 is MNHNS, CDR2 SASEGT, per germline. This CDR3 spans 15 amino acids. This chain's CDR3 is CASSAMGTSVYEQYF. In DNA form, the CDR3 reads TGTGCCAGCAGCGCCATGGGGACTAGCGTGTACGAGCAGTACTTC.

This chain joins TRBV5-1 and TRBJ2-3, with D hard to call. The germline CDR1 and CDR2 sequences are SGHRS and YFSETQ. The germline V and J ends were trimmed by 5 bases and 1 base, with 8 bases remaining between them. The CDR3 spans 13 residues. The CDR3 loop reads CASSSEGTDTQYF. The CDR3 nucleotides are TGCGCCAGCAGTTCAGAGGGCACAGATACGCAGTATTTT.